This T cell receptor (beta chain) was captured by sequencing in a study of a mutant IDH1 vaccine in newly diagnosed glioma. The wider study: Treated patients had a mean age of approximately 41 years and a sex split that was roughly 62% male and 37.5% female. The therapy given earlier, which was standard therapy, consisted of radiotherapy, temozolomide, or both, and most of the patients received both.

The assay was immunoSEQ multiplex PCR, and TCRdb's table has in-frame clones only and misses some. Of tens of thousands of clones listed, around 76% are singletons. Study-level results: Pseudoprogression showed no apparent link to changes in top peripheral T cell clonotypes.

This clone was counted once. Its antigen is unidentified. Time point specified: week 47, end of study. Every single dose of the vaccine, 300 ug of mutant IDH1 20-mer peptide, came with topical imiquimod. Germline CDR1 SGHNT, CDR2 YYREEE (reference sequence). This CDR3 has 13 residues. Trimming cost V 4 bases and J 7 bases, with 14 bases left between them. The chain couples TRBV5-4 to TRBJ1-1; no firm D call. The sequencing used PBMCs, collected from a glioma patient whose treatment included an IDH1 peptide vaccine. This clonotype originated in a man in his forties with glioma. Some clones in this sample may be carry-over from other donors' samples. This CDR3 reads CASSQNGVFEAFF. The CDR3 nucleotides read TGTGCCAGCAGCCAGAATGGGGTTTTTGAAGCTTTCTTT.